Each of the 15 T cell receptor beta chains below was sequenced from the same sample in a study of technical replicates of blood from a few donors. Clones were sequenced by immunoSEQ multiplex PCR, and TCRdb holds only the in-frame ones, with some missing. The sample shows 79,000 or so clones, roughly 93% of them seen only once. The sequencing input was T cells isolated from PBMCs. The receptors shown here come from a human donor in good health.

This chain uses TRBV29-1 with TRBJ2-7; D perhaps matches TRBD2 (6 bases). Germline CDR1 SQVTM, CDR2 ANQGSEA. The CDR3 has 13 amino acids. Trimming took 1 base from V and 3 from J, leaving 10 bases between them. CDR3 bases: TGCAGCGTTGAAGTCAGGGAGGACTACGAGCAGTACTTC. It yields the protein CSVEVREDYEQYF.

This chain links TRBV21-1 with TRBJ2-2; the table's D call, TRBD2, has no DNA check behind it. TRBV21-1 counts as a pseudogene. This CDR3 has 16 residues. The CDR3 bases are TGTGCCAGCAGCAACAGGGCTAGCGGGAGCACCGGGGAGCTGTTTTTT. Protein sequence: CASSNRASGSTGELFF.

J is TRBJ2-7 and V is TRBV14; 11 nucleotides line up with TRBD1. The J segment lost 4 bases and the V segment lost 0 bases, leaving 5 bases of the junction unmatched. This CDR3 has 16 residues. Germline V gene data show CDR1 as SGHDN and CDR2 as FVKESK. Here the CDR3 DNA reads TGTGCCAGCAGCCAAGAGGGGACAGGGGGAACTTACGAGCAGTACTTC. Its protein is CASSQEGTGGTYEQYF.

The V call is TRBV5-4, the J call TRBJ1-5, with D unresolved. Germline V CDR1 and CDR2: SGHNT, YYREEE (reference sequence). The length of the CDR3 is 17 residues. Trimming pared 4 bases from V and 0 bases from J, leaving 17 bases between. In nucleotides, the CDR3 is TGTGCCAGCAGCCCCTTTCTGGCAGACTATAGCAATCAGCCCCAGCATTTT. Protein product: CASSPFLADYSNQPQHF.

This chain links TRBV6-1 with TRBJ1-1; D uncertain. V lost 7 bases to trimming and J lost 6 bases, with 21 bases between them. The CDR3 is made up of 15 amino acids. Germline assignment: CDR1 MNHNS and CDR2 SASEGT. CDR3 bases: TGTGCCAGCACCCCACGTCGGGGAGGAGAGTCTGAAGCTTTCTTT. Translation: CASTPRRGGESEAFF.

This clone was observed a single time. The chain carries TRBV29-1 and TRBJ2-2; the D gene is possibly TRBD1 (6 bases). The length of the CDR3 is 17 residues. Trimming pared 1 base from V and 7 bases from J, leaving 22 bases between. From germline, CDR1 is SQVTM and CDR2 ANQGSEA. CDR3 sequence (DNA): TGCAGCGTTGAAGGATCCCGACCAGACAGGAGCTTCGGGGAGCTGTTTTTT. Its protein product is CSVEGSRPDRSFGELFF.

The V and J genes are TRBV15 and TRBJ2-1, with D possibly matching TRBD1 (6 bases). The germline V and J ends were trimmed by 0 bases and 7 bases, with 13 bases remaining between them. The CDR3 contains 15 residues. The germline gives CDR1 LNHNV, CDR2 YYDKDF (reference sequence). The CDR3 loop is CATSREGGQLNEQFF. CDR3 DNA sequence: TGTGCCACCAGCAGAGAGGGCGGACAGCTTAATGAGCAGTTCTTC.

V and J are TRBV5-6 and TRBJ1-4; the match to TRBD1 covers 9 bases. V lost 6 bases to trimming and J lost 8 bases; unmatched junction nucleotides: 5. This CDR3 spans 13 amino acids. CDR1 SGHDT and CDR2 YYEEEE come from the germline V gene. The chain's CDR3 is CASNRDRDEKLFF. The CDR3 region has the DNA TGTGCCAGCAACCGGGACAGGGACGAAAAACTGTTTTTT. The full variable domain, its missing parts supplied by reference TRBV5-6 and TRBJ1-4, is DAGVTQSPTHLIKTRGQQVTLRCSPKSGHDTVSWYQQALGQGPQFIFQYYEEEERQRGNFPDRFSGHQFPNYSSELNVNALLLGDSALYLCASNRDRDEKLFFGSGTQLSVL.

The rearrangement joins TRBV2 to TRBJ2-3, with D maybe TRBD1 (6 bases). Germline V gene sequence: CDR1 SNHLY, CDR2 FYNNEI. V was pared by 6 bases and J by 4 bases, with 11 bases between. The CDR3 is 13 amino acids. CDR3 bases: TGTGCCAGCAGCGAGACAGGCCCAGATACGCAGTATTTT. Translation: CASSETGPDTQYF.

Details on this clone: This specimen includes other DNA sequences encoding the same CDR3. J is TRBJ2-7 and V is TRBV30, with 7 bases aligning to TRBD1. Per germline, CDR1 GTSNPN and CDR2 SVGIG (reference sequence). The CDR3 consists of 14 residues. Trimming cost V 3 bases and J 1 base; bases outside gene matches: 6. CDR3: CAWRTGTESYEQYF. DNA for the CDR3: TGTGCCTGGAGAACCGGGACAGAGTCCTACGAGCAGTACTTC.

The V call is TRBV11-2, the J call TRBJ1-2; 10 nucleotides line up with TRBD1. Losses at the gene ends were 1 base for V and 8 bases for J; bases not matched to a gene: 4. CDR3 size: 14 residues. In germline, CDR1 is SGHAT, CDR2 FQNNGV. The CDR3 region has the DNA TGTGCCAGCAGCTTAGCAGGGACAGGGGAAGGCTACACCTTC. Amino acids: CASSLAGTGEGYTF.

The chain uses TRBV11-2 and TRBJ2-4; 9 bases agree with TRBD2. After removal of 5 bases from V and 5 bases from J, the junction contained 19 bases not matched to a gene. The CDR3 consists of 19 residues. CDR1 and CDR2 (germline): SGHAT, FQNNGV. The DNA for the CDR3 is TGTGCCAGCAGCCCGGGGGTAGTAGGCGGGAGGGCCGGGGAAAACATTCAGTACTTC. Translated, it gives CASSPGVVGGRAGENIQYF.

This chain joins TRBV5-1 and TRBJ1-1; the D gene is possibly TRBD1 (5 bases). CDR3 size: 14 residues. Looked up from germline, CDR1 is SGHRS and CDR2 is YFSETQ. V was cut by 4 bases and J by 6 bases, with 16 bases left in between. Written as DNA, the CDR3 is TGCGCCAGCAGCCCCCCGGGGGGGGTGGCTGAAGCTTTCTTT. Translated, it gives CASSPPGGVAEAFF. Supplemented by reference TRBV5-1 and TRBJ1-1, the full variable domain reads KAGVTQTPRYLIKTRGQQVTLSCSPISGHRSVSWYQQTPGQGLQFLFEYFSETQRNKGNFPGRFSGRQFSNSRSEMNVSTLELGDSALYLCASSPPGGVAEAFFGQGTRLTVV.

The chain links TRBV27 to TRBJ2-7; 8 positions match TRBD2. There are 15 residues in the CDR3. Per the germline V gene, CDR1 is MNHEY and CDR2 is SMNVEV (reference sequence). J gave up 4 bases and V 5 bases, and 10 bases lay outside the gene matches. CDR3 DNA sequence: TGTGCCAGCAGTGTCTCGTTTTCGGGAGGGTACGAGCAGTACTTC. Protein product: CASSVSFSGGYEQYF.

The chain links TRBV30 to TRBJ2-7; possible D gene TRBD2, 6 bases. The V and J ends lost 3 bases and 4 bases respectively, with 10 bases between them. The CDR3 covers 12 residues. Per the germline V gene, CDR1 is GTSNPN and CDR2 is SVGIG (reference sequence). DNA for the CDR3: TGTGCCTGGAGCCCGGGGGTGTACGAGCAGTACTTC. Translating it yields CAWSPGVYEQYF.